This T cell receptor beta chain derives from a study of Tregs in tolerant kidney transplant recipients. Findings and limits, study-wide: This study did not directly address biological reproducibility.

V lost 0 bases to trimming and J lost 8 bases, with 7 bases between them. There are 13 residues in the CDR3. In germline, CDR1 is LGHNA, CDR2 YNFKEQ. With regard to this clone: The antigen is unknown. The sample has other DNA sequences that encode this CDR3 too.

Method: immunoSEQ multiplex PCR; TCRdb's copy keeps in-frame clones and lacks some. The table includes about 60,000 clones, roughly 92% detected once. The sequence derives from a human donor who received a combined kidney and bone marrow transplant. Source: CD8+ T cells from blood, taken before the transplant. The chain combines TRBV4-2 with TRBJ2-2; D not certain. This CDR3 reads CASSQDLSGELFF. The CDR3 bases are TGTGCCAGCAGCCAAGATCTGTCTGGGGAGCTGTTTTTT.